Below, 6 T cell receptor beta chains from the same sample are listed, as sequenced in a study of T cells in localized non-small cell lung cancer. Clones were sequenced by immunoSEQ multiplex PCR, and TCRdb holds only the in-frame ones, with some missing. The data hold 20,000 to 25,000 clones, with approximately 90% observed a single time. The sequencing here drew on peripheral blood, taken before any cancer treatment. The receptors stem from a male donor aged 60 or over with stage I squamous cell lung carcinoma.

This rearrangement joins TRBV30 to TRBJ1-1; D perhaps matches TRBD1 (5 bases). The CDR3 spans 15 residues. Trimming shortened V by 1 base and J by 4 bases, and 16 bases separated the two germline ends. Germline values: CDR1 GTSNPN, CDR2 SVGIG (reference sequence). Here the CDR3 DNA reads TGTGCCTGGAGTGGGGTGGGCCACAGGTCCACTGAAGCTTTCTTT. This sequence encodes CAWSGVGHRSTEAFF.

CDR3 region: CASIGQYGYTF. The CDR3 DNA reads as TGTGCCAGTATAGGGCAGTATGGCTACACCTTC. V is TRBV19 and J is TRBJ1-2; D is uncertain. The CDR3 is made up of 11 amino acids. The germline V gene encodes CDR1 LNHDA and CDR2 SQIVND (reference sequence). The V end lost 7 bases, the J end lost 5 bases, and 8 bases lay between the germline ends.

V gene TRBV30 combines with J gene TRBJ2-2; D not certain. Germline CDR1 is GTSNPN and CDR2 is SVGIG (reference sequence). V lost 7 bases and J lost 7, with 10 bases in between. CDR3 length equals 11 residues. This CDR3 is CASQLSGELFF. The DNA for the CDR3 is TGTGCCTCCCAATTGAGCGGGGAGCTGTTTTTT. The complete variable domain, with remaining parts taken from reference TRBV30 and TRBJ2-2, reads SQTIHQWPATLVQPVGSPLSLECTVEGTSNPNLYWYRQAAGRGLQLLFYSVGIGQISSEVPQNLSASRPQDRQFILSSKKLLLSDSGFYLCASQLSGELFFGEGSRLTVL.

CDR3 bases: TGTGCCAGCAGCCAAGAACCAGCCATGAACACTGAAGCTTTCTTT. Protein: CASSQEPAMNTEAFF. This chain links TRBV4-2 with TRBJ1-1; D call uncertain. The CDR3 sequence is 15 residues long. Trimming removed 0 bases at V and 0 bases at J, with 8 bases between. Per the germline V gene, CDR1 is LGHNA and CDR2 is YNFKEQ.

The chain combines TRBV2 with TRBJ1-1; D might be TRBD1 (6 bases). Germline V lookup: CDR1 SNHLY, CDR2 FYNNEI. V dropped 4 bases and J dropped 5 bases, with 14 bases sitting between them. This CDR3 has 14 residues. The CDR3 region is CASSGDPQGTEAFF. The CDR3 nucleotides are TGTGCCAGCAGTGGGGACCCACAGGGAACTGAAGCTTTCTTT.

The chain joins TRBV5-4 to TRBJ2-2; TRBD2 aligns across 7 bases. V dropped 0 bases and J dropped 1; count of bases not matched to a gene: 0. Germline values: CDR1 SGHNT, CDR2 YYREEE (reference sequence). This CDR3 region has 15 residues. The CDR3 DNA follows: TGTGCCAGCAGCTTGGAGCGGGAGAACACCGGGGAGCTGTTTTTT. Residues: CASSLERENTGELFF.